These 15 T cell receptor beta chains were sequenced from one sample in a study of identical twins. TCRdb analysed the 5' RACE reads with MiXCR anew, one entry per CDR3 protein. The sample lists some 500,000 distinct CDR3 sequences, roughly a fifth occurring once. Separately, the same data were catalogued under a study of T cells expressing NK-cell markers.

The sample taken for sequencing was CD4+ T cells sorted from blood. The receptors derive from a woman aged 18-35 years in good health.

There are a few counts of this clonotype. The chain is built from TRBV12-3 or TRBV12-4 and TRBJ1-6, with 7 bases that match TRBD1. V dropped 5 bases and J dropped 9; count of bases not matched to a gene: 4. The CDR3 covers 13 residues. The CDR3, as DNA: TGTGCCAGCAGTGGGACAGTAGCTTCACCCCTCCACTTT. This encodes CASSGTVASPLHF.

The chain is built from TRBV10-3 and TRBJ2-7, with 7 nucleotides matching TRBD2. Germline CDR1 ENHRY, CDR2 SYGVKD. The CDR3 length is 14 residues. After removal of 8 bases from V and 1 base from J, the junction contained 8 bases not matched to a gene. The CDR3 bases are TGTGCCATCCGGACGGGGGGTGAGTCCTACGAGCAGTACTTC. It encodes CAIRTGGESYEQYF.

The chain has TRBV20-1 and TRBJ2-1, with 7 bases fitting TRBD1. Looked up from germline, CDR1 is DFQATT and CDR2 is SNEGSKA (reference sequence). The ends lost 4 bases at V and 4 bases at J; junction bases unmatched: 7. This CDR3 has 14 amino acids. The CDR3 nucleotides read TGCAGTGCTATGGGACAGAAGAAATACAATGAGCAGTTCTTC. Its translation is CSAMGQKKYNEQFF.

This clonotype has more than one count but fewer than ten. The chain has TRBV29-1 and TRBJ2-1; D could derive from TRBD1 or TRBD2 (5 bases each). This CDR3 comprises 14 residues. V dropped 7 bases and J dropped 2 bases, with 15 bases sitting between them. Germline lookup yields CDR1 SQVTM and CDR2 ANQGSEA. The CDR3 DNA reads TGCAGCGGTTCAGGGACCTTTCCCTACAATGAGCAGTTCTTC. Residues: CSGSGTFPYNEQFF.

The chain employs TRBV6-2 or TRBV6-3 and TRBJ2-6, with unresolved D. V was trimmed by 6 bases and J by 2 bases, leaving 8 bases between them. There are 14 residues in the CDR3. From germline, CDR1 is MNHEY and CDR2 SVGEGT. The CDR3 nucleotides are TGTGCCAGCAGACGTCCCCCTGGGGCCAACGTCCTGACTTTC. Translation gives CASRRPPGANVLTF.

The V call is TRBV20-1, the J call TRBJ2-1; D gene unclear. The CDR3 is 13 amino acids. Germline assignment: CDR1 DFQATT and CDR2 SNEGSKA (reference sequence). V lost 1 base to trimming and J lost 8 bases, with 12 bases between them. CDR3 bases: TGCAGTGCTAGAGTTGGTGGTCGCGATGAGCAGTTCTTC. It yields the protein CSARVGGRDEQFF.

This clonotype was seen a handful of times. The gene calls are TRBV27 and TRBJ2-2; a weak D match, TRBD2 (6 bases). Germline loops: CDR1 MNHEY, CDR2 SMNVEV (reference sequence). Trimming removed 2 bases from V and 3 bases from J, with 7 bases in between. The CDR3 spans 14 residues. The CDR3 loop is CASSLGTHTGELFF. DNA for the CDR3: TGTGCCAGCAGTTTAGGGACTCACACCGGGGAGCTGTTTTTT.

The chain carries TRBV4-2 and TRBJ2-3; 10 bases match TRBD2. Germline-derived CDR1 and CDR2 are LGHNA and YNFKEQ. V lost 1 base to trimming and J lost 6 bases; unmatched junction nucleotides: 7. The CDR3 contains 16 residues. The CDR3 loop reads CASSQAAGGRLDTQYF. The CDR3 nucleotides are TGTGCCAGCAGCCAAGCAGCGGGGGGGCGTTTGGATACGCAGTATTTT.

The rearrangement joins TRBV15 to TRBJ2-5; D not resolved. V was trimmed by 1 base and J by 0 bases, leaving 6 bases between them. Germline V gene data show CDR1 as LNHNV and CDR2 as YYDKDF (reference sequence). The CDR3 totals 14 residues. In DNA form, the CDR3 reads TGTGCCACCAGCAGAGTATACAACCAAGAGACCCAGTACTTC. Residues: CATSRVYNQETQYF. The full variable domain, in which reference TRBV15 and TRBJ2-5 provide the parts outside the CDR3, is DAMVIQNPRYQVTQFGKPVTLSCSQTLNHNVMYWYQQKSSQAPKLLFHYYDKDFNNEADTPDNFQSRRPNTSFCFLDIRSPGLGDTAMYLCATSRVYNQETQYFGPGTRLLVL.

The table lists this clonotype with many counts. The chain has TRBV5-4 and TRBJ2-2; D not resolved. Germline V CDR1 and CDR2: SGHNT, YYREEE (reference sequence). With 2 bases removed from V and 7 bases from J, the gap between germline ends came to 3 bases. This CDR3 is built from 11 residues. Here the CDR3 reads CASSFRGELFF. CDR3 DNA sequence: TGTGCCAGCAGCTTCCGCGGGGAGCTGTTTTTT.

The rearrangement links TRBV20-1 to TRBJ2-5; 8 nucleotides match TRBD1. The J segment lost 4 bases and the V segment lost 6 bases, leaving 7 bases of the junction unmatched. The germline CDR1 and CDR2 sequences are DFQATT and SNEGSKA (reference sequence). This CDR3 contains 13 residues. CDR3 nucleotide sequence: TGCAGTGCGCTCCCAACAGGGGGAGAGACCCAGTACTTC. Protein sequence: CSALPTGGETQYF.

The gene calls are TRBV11-3 and TRBJ2-5; perhaps TRBD1 as D (5 bases). Germline-derived CDR1 and CDR2 are SGHNT and YENEEA. CDR3 length: 14 amino acids. Trimming left V 0 bases short and J 4 bases short, with 9 bases between. The CDR3 loop is CASSLEGLSETQYF. The CDR3 bases are TGTGCCAGCAGCTTAGAGGGGCTCTCAGAGACCCAGTACTTC. The full variable domain, completed using reference TRBV11-3 and TRBJ2-5, is EAGVVQSPRYKIIEKKQPVAFWCNPISGHNTLYWYLQNLGQGPELLIRYENEEAVDDSQLPKDRFSAERLKGVDSTLKIQPAELGDSAVYLCASSLEGLSETQYFGPGTRLLVL.

This clonotype was counted between two and nine times. The rearrangement joins TRBV14 to TRBJ2-7; 11 bases are a match to TRBD1. Germline CDR1 reads SGHDN; CDR2 reads FVKESK. The CDR3 sequence is 16 residues long. J lost 2 bases, V lost 4 bases, and 7 bases had no gene match. CDR3 residues: CASSRGGQGATYEQYF. In DNA, the CDR3 is TGTGCCAGCAGCCGCGGAGGACAGGGGGCTACCTACGAGCAGTACTTC.

This clonotype was recorded a few times. The CDR3 here is CASSPQGSVNYGYTF. CDR3 in DNA: TGTGCCAGCAGCCCACAGGGGTCGGTGAACTATGGCTACACCTTC. J is TRBJ1-2 and V is TRBV6-2 or TRBV6-3, with 7 bases identical to TRBD1. V was pared by 6 bases and J by 2 bases, with 9 bases of the junction left unmatched. The CDR3 covers 15 residues. Germline assignment: CDR1 MNHEY and CDR2 SVGEGT.

The chain employs TRBV4-3 and TRBJ2-4; D gene unclear. The V gene lost 5 bases and the J gene lost 8 bases, with 13 bases spanning the gap. Germline-derived CDR1 and CDR2 are LGHNA and YSLEER. This CDR3 has 13 residues. CDR3 region: CASSYARGDIQYF. The CDR3 DNA is TGCGCCAGCAGCTATGCCCGTGGGGACATTCAGTACTTC.